This T cell receptor beta chain was observed in a study of cytomegalovirus exposure and HLA in healthy donors (TCRdb year 2017). In terms of the full investigation: An earlier analysis of 587 of the donors reported about 260 Gb of sequence data and approximately 120 million unique TCR beta sequences obtained from around 180 million T cells. All discovery cohort repertoires had been generated using a single sequencing platform. HLA typing included class I and class II loci at four-digit resolution. Around 300 gigabases of sequencing data and roughly 90 million unique TCR sequences were included in an early release covering several hundred HLA-typed donors. Donor age, sex, ethnicity and CMV serostatus were compiled alongside the repertoire data. A later analysis re-analyzed previously published TCR beta repertoires from 666 donors and added high-resolution HLA genotyping to study TCR occurrence patterns. Of the roughly 400 genotyped donors, approximately 80% fell in the genetic ancestry cluster associated with self-reported Caucasian donors. The study used immunosequencing to profile the T cell repertoires of approximately 690 subjects and linked those repertoires to cytomegalovirus serostatus. Typing coverage varied by locus: 629-630 donors for A, B, C, DRB1 and DQB1; around 560 for DQA1; over 600 for DPA1; about 450 for DPB1. Genome-wide SNP genotypes for about three fifths of the roughly 670 donors were used in a later genetic analysis, which treated that subset as a discovery cohort. Roughly 5 DR-DQ haplotypes were treated as single units for association and clustering because of strong linkage in the cohort. The study aimed to test whether cataloging public T cell receptors could reveal signatures of past pathogen exposure. The study combined high-throughput TCR immunosequencing, statistical association of individual TCRs with disease status, and machine learning to predict cytomegalovirus infection status. A separate validation cohort of roughly 110 different subjects was used in addition to the approximately 610-subject first cohort. Across around 400 genotyped donors of the cohort, an average of roughly 250,000 unique TCR beta nucleotide sequences per donor were sequenced, and around 20% of those sequences were non-productive. An earlier analysis of some 500 of the donors used high-throughput TCR beta sequencing to judge whether each TCR beta V gene segment behaved as functional or pseudogenic. The later analysis used no new phenotypic data to find candidate immune exposures, relying instead on TCR beta sequences and their occurrence across donors. The paper as a whole reports these results and caveats: This cohort had only TCR beta chains sequenced, and the lack of alpha or paired-chain data limited which features could be detected. In vitro tests confirmed that three of the cytomegalovirus-associated TCR beta chains recognize cytomegalovirus antigens. Because some donors lacked HLA typing at each locus, the association tests relied only on the typed subset. While some public TCRs were present in many individuals, most TCR sequences turned up only very rarely across donors. The authors suggested that the approach could potentially be extended to other disease states and immunological phenotypes. In a later analysis, the rate of TCR association differed among HLA loci, with DRB1 alleles having the most associated TCRs and HLA-C alleles having the fewest. A later genetic analysis reported fewer N-insertions in productive TCRs among donors in an Asian-associated ancestry cluster than the approximately 670-donor mean. In an earlier analysis of 587 of the donors, most TCR beta V segments appeared in productive rearrangements about 90% or about 30% of the time, broadly matching IMGT annotations. Cytomegalovirus status was reported to be diagnosed by the classifier with high specificity and sensitivity in both the original and validation cohorts. When HLA alleles, especially DR and DQ, strongly co-occurred, attributing TCR associations to individual alleles was difficult. Correlated functional status among segregating V segments might reflect linkage disequilibrium, but an unknown experimental factor could not be ruled out. V-gene and J-gene trimming of TCR beta chains was associated with a missense DCLRE1C variant in a later genetic analysis, and the association was replicated in an independent cohort. CMV serostatus was the only immune exposure information available for the cohort. Because counts were too low, around 18 rarely observed V segments, including chromosome 9 orphons, were left out of the earlier analysis of some 640 of the donors. The study gave a list of about 170 TCR beta chains associated with cytomegalovirus. A later analysis found that most CMV-associated TCR beta chains appeared HLA-restricted, with HLA associations seemingly driven largely by CMV exposure. A further reported finding was that TCR beta sequences accurately predicted the HLA-A and HLA-B alleles for most subjects in the first cohort. A cluster of highly shared sequence variants was judged likely to represent a technical artifact of the sequencing pipeline. Because the 87-base-pair reads could not distinguish some IMGT-functional V segments, including TRBV6-2 and TRBV6-3, those segments were excluded. Presence/absence analyses assumed roughly uniform sequencing depth across donors, an assumption that may not hold. A later analysis found that HLA-associated TCR beta chains were more clonally expanded and had lower generation probabilities than equally common non-associated chains. A later analysis associated around 16,000 TCR beta sequences with specific HLA alleles at a false discovery rate of 0.05. According to a later analysis, parvovirus B19, influenza, CMV and Epstein-Barr virus appeared linked to several top co-occurrence clusters.

The cohort comprised more than 550 healthy bone marrow donors. At the time of sampling, all cohort members were nominally healthy, though unrecorded immune exposures were likely present. The donor tested CMV seronegative and was one of the 352 seronegative cohort members. Every donor gave a peripheral blood sample, and the peripheral blood mononuclear cells from that sample were used for TCR beta sequencing. The Qiagen DNeasy Blood Extraction Kit was used to extract genomic DNA from the blood cell samples. With regard to this clone: It has no known antigen specificity. No base-level quality is on record; no much larger clone is a single base apart.

Libraries were built with the immunoSEQ multiplex PCR assay. For the multiplex PCR, a mixture combining 60 forward primers for TCR Vbeta segments and 13 reverse primers for TCR Jbeta segments was used. The CDR3 region of rearranged TCR beta genes was amplified from genomic DNA with a multiplex PCR assay. On the Illumina HiSeq System, the amplified TCR beta libraries were sequenced as 87-base-pair reads. Regarding the original processing steps: Across the 670 or so repertoires, a later analysis counted some 81 million unique TCR beta chains, approximately 12 million of which were shared by at least two donors. To remove PCR and sequencing errors, raw reads were error-corrected and collapsed into unique sequences using a nearest-neighbor algorithm that merged closely related sequences. V, D and J gene segments were assigned by aligning CDR3 sequences to IMGT reference sequences. For a sequence to be retained, at least a six-nucleotide match to both a V gene segment and a J gene segment was required. Rearrangements were classified as productive when the CDR3 lacked stop codons and remained in frame with V and J, and all other rearrangements were classified as non-productive. Following IMGT convention, CDR3 was defined as the stretch from the second conserved V-encoded cysteine up to the conserved J-encoded phenylalanine. The earlier analysis of fewer than 750 of the donors excluded sequences that lacked an unambiguous match to a single V gene segment. An earlier analysis of approximately 590 of the donors called V segments functional above 56.7% productive rearrangements and segregating when the between-donor standard deviation exceeded 5%. A statistical classification framework was built to diagnose cytomegalovirus status from the catalog of TCR beta chain sequences. V and J gene assignment, in a later analysis, came from comparing TCR nucleotide sequences with IMGT/GENE-DB human TR gene sequences. In a later analysis, CDR3 sequences and most-parsimonious VDJ recombination scenarios were assigned using the TCRdist pipeline. A later analysis defined each TCR beta chain by its CDR3 amino acid sequence plus V-gene family, and excluded reads lacking a unique V-gene family. A later analysis removed 592 highly shared, low-generation-probability nucleotide sequences to deal with suspected cross-contamination and a sequencing artifact. For each public chain, a later analysis derived a clonal expansion index from normalized ranks of inferred template counts within each repertoire. In a later analysis, generation probabilities were computed using a VDJ recombination model fitted to out-of-frame rearrangements, and the results were checked against IGoR. A later analysis scored TCR-TCR, TCR-HLA and TCR-CMV co-occurrence with hypergeometric tests, applying a repertoire-size bias correction to TCR pairs. A later analysis estimated false discovery rates by permuting HLA or CMV assignments 20 times. A later analysis grouped co-occurring TCRs with DBSCAN, adding TCRdist sequence similarity when clustering within HLA-allele-positive subsets. For co-occurrence clustering, repertoires with fewer than 30,000 or more than 120,000 public chains were excluded, along with roughly 5 repertoires with anomalous nucleotide sharing. Drawn from immuneACCESS, this table holds only the in-frame rearrangements with V and J called that TCRdb kept. Clones are partly lost; checked studies trace under half to an unresolved V gene and leave the rest unexplained. The DNA gave D and trimming, while V, J and clone size come from that table. The sample includes about 150,000 clones, with roughly 83% observed a single time. 1.5% of the sample is taken by the ten largest.

The trim is 4 bases for V and 9 bases for J, with a gap of 16 bases between the germline ends. The CDR3 goes from the cysteine to the phenylalanine over 14 residues. The entry retains the CDR3 DNA only, 42 bases that are in frame from base 1. Via the germline V gene (reference sequence), CDR1 is MNHNY and CDR2 SVGAGI. The chain was built from TRBV6-6 and TRBJ2-1; the D segment could be TRBD1, given 5 matching bases. The TCR comes from a woman between 18 and 30 years old in good health and CMV-seronegative. The sequenced sample consisted of PBMCs. CDR3 protein: CASSSGWSSGEQFF. The DNA reads TGTGCCAGCAGTTCAGGGTGGAGTTCCGGTGAGCAGTTCTTC.